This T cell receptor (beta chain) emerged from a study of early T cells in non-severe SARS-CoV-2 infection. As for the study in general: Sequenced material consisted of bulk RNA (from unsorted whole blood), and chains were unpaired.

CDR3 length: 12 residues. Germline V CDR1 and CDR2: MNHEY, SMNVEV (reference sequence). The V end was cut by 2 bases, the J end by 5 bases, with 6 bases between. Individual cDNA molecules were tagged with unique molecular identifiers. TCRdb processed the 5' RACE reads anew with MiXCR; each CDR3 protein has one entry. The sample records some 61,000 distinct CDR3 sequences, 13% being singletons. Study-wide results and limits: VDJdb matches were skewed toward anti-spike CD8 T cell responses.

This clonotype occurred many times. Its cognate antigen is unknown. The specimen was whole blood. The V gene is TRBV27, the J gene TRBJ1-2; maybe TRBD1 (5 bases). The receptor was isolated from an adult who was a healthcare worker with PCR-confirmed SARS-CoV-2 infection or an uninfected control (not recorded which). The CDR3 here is CASSLKGYGYTF. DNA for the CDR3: TGTGCCAGCAGTTTAAAGGGGTATGGCTACACCTTC.